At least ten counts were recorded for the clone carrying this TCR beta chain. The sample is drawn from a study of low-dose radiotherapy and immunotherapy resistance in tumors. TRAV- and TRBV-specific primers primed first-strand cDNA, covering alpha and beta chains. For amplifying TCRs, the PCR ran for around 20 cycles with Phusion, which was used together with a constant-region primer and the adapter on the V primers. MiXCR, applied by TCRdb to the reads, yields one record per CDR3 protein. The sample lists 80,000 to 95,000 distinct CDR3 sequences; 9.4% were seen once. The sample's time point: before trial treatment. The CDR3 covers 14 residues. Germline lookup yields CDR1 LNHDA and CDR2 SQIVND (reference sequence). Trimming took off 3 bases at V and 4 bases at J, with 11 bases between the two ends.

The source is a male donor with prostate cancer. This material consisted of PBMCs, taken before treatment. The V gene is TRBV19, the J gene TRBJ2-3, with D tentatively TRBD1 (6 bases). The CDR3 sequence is CASSIQGSADTQYF. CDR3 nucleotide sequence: TGTGCCAGTAGTATTCAGGGGAGCGCAGATACGCAGTATTTT.